This T cell receptor (beta chain) was retrieved from a study of T cell responses to AZD1222 COVID-19 vaccine. A note on this clone: Antigen unknown.

Whole-study findings and limits: With dominance at 160-218 and 743-854, vaccine-associated CD4 TCRs spanned spike. Elevations in Spike-specific TCR breadth and depth followed administration of two AZD1222 doses.

TCRdb's table, derived via immunoSEQ multiplex PCR, lists solely in-frame clones and lacks some. The sample consists of under 150,000 clones, 70% to 90% of them appearing once. The V gene's germline CDR1 is LNHDA and CDR2 SQIVND (reference sequence). V trimming: 0 bases; J trimming: 3 bases; junction bases outside the gene matches: 3. The CDR3 covers 15 residues. The specimen comprised peripheral blood, sampled on day 0 of MenACWY control vaccination. This TCR came from an adult in good health. V usage is TRBV19 and J usage is TRBJ2-5; 8 bases line up with TRBD1. The CDR3 DNA reads as TGTGCCAGTAGTATAGACAGGGGGCGCGAAGAGACCCAGTACTTC. Translated, it gives CASSIDRGREETQYF.